Here is one T cell receptor (beta chain) with its context. The antigen is unknown. These data belong to a study of cytomegalovirus exposure and HLA in healthy donors. Use of 60 Vbeta and 13 Jbeta primers characterized the PCR. This table comes from immunoSEQ multiplex PCR, and its TCRdb copy is limited to in-frame clones, with some not included. The sample holds 100,000 to 120,000 clones, approximately 80% seen once. General study results and limits: A later examination showed that TCR association rates differed by HLA locus, with DRB1 most and HLA-C fewest. Previously analyzed data showed that most TCR beta V segments were productive at a frequency of about 87% or about 30%. The study labeled roughly 160 TCR beta chains cytomegalovirus-associated. Sequencing probably produced one cluster of sequence variants that were highly shared.

V was pared by 8 bases and J by 6 bases, with 10 bases of the junction left unmatched. Germline lookup yields CDR1 MNHNS and CDR2 SASEGT. This CDR3 comprises 14 residues. The sample comprised PBMCs. J is TRBJ2-1 and V is TRBV6-1; 7 bases fit TRBD1. The origin of this receptor is a woman in her sixties or seventies in good health and CMV-seropositive. In DNA, the CDR3 is TGTGCCAGCGTCCCCTCGGACAGGTCCAATGAGCAGTTCTTC. Encoded protein: CASVPSDRSNEQFF.